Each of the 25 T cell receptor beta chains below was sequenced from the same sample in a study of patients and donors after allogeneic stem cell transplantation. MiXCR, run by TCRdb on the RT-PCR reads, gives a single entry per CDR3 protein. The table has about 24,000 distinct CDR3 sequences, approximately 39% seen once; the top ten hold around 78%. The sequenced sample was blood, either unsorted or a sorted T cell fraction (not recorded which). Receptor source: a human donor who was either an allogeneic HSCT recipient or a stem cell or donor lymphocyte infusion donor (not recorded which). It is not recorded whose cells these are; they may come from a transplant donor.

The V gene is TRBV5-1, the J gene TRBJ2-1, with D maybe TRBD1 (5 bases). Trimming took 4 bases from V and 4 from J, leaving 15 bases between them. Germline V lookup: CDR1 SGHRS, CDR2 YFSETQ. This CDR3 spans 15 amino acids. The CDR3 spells CASSGARGPYNEQFF. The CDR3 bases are TGCGCCAGCAGCGGGGCTAGGGGCCCTTACAATGAGCAGTTCTTC.

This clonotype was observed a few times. CDR3 coding DNA: TGCGCCAGCAGCCCTAGACAGGGGACGAATTCACCCCTCCACTTT. Its protein product is CASSPRQGTNSPLHF. The chain carries TRBV4-1 and TRBJ1-6, with 8 bases that match TRBD1. Germline assignment: CDR1 MGHRA and CDR2 YSYEKL. The trim removed 4 bases at V and 7 bases at J, leaving 6 bases unmatched. The CDR3 loop spans 15 amino acids.

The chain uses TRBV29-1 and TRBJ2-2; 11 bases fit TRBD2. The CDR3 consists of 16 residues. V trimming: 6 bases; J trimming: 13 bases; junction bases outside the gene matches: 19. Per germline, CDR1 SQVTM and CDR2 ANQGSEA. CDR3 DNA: TGCAGCGTCTTAGCGGGAGGGCTTAGCCTGATTAGGGGGCTGTTTTTT. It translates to CSVLAGGLSLIRGLFF.

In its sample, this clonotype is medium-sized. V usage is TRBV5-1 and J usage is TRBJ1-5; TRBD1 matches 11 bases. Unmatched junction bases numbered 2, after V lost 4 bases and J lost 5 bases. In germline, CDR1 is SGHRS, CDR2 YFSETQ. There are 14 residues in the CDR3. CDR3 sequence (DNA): TGCGCCAGCAGCACGGGACAGGGGGATCAGCCCCAGCATTTT. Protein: CASSTGQGDQPQHF.

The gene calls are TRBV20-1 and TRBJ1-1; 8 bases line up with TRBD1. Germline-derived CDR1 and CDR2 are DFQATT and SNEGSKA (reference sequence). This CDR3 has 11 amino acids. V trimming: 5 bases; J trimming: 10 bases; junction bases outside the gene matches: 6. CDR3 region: CSARNRGGAFF. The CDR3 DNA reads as TGCAGTGCTCGAAACAGGGGGGGAGCTTTCTTT.

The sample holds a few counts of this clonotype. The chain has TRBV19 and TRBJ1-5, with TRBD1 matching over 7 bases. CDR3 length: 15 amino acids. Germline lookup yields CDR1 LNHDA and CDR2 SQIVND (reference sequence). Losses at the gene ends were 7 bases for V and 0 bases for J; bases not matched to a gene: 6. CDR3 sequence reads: CASIPTGNSNQPQHF. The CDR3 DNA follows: TGTGCCAGTATTCCGACAGGGAATAGCAATCAGCCCCAGCATTTT.

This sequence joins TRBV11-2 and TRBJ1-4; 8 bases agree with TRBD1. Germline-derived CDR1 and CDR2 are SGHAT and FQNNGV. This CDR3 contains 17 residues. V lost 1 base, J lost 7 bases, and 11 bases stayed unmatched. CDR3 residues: CASSLGPLQGVGEKLFF. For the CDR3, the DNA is TGTGCCAGCAGCTTAGGCCCCTTACAGGGGGTTGGTGAAAAACTGTTTTTT.

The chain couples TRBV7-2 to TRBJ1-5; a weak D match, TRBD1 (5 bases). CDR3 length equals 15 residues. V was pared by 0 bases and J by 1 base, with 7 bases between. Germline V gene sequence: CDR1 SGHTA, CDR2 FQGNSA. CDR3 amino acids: CASSLAGVSNQPQHF. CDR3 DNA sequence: TGTGCCAGCAGCTTAGCAGGGGTAAGCAATCAGCCCCAGCATTTT.

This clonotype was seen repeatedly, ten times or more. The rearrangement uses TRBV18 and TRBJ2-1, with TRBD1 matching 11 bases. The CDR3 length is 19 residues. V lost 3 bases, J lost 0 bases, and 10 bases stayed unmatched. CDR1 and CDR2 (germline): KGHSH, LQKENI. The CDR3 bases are TGTGCCAGCTCACCCACTCCCGGGACAGGGGGAGGCTCCTACAATGAGCAGTTCTTC. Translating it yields CASSPTPGTGGGSYNEQFF.

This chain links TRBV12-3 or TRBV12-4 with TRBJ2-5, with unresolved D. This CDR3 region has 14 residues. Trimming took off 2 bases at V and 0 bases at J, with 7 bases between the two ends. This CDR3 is CASSLHGNQETQYF. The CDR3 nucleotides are TGTGCCAGCAGTTTACATGGAAACCAAGAGACCCAGTACTTC.

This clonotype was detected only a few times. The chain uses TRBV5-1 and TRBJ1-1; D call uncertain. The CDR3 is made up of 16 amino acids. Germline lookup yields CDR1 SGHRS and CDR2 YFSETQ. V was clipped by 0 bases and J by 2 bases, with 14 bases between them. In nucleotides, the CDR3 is TGCGCCAGCAGCTTGGCCGGGCGTTTGGCAAACACTGAAGCTTTCTTT. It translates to CASSLAGRLANTEAFF.

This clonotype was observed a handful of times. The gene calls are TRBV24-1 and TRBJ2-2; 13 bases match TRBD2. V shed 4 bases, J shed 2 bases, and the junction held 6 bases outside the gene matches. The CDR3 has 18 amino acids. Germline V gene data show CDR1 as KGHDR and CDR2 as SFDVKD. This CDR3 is CATSDPGLAGANTGELFF. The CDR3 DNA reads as TGTGCCACCAGTGACCCTGGACTAGCGGGAGCTAACACCGGGGAGCTGTTTTTT.

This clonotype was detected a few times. CDR3 sequence (DNA): TGCAGTGCCACGACAGGTTGGAATCAGCCCCAGCATTTT. It encodes CSATTGWNQPQHF. V usage is TRBV20-1 and J usage is TRBJ1-5, with a possible D match to TRBD1 (6 bases). Germline-derived CDR1 and CDR2 are DFQATT and SNEGSKA (reference sequence). This CDR3 spans 13 amino acids. The ends were cut back, 6 bases at V and 4 bases at J, with 13 bases in the middle.

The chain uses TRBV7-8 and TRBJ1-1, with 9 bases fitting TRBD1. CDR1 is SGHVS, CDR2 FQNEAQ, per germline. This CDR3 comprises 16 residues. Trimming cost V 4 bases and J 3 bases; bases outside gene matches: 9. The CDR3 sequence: CASSSPQGAFDTEAFF. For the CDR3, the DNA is TGTGCCAGCAGCTCACCACAGGGGGCCTTTGACACTGAAGCTTTCTTT.

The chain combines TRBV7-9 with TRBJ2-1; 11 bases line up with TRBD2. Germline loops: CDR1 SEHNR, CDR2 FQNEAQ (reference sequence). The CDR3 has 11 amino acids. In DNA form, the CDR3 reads TGTGTTAGCGGGAGGGGGAATGAGCAGTTCTTC. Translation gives CVSGRGNEQFF.

The CDR3 region is CASSGQGKNSPLHF. Written as DNA, the CDR3 is TGTGCCAGCAGTGGACAGGGGAAGAATTCACCCCTCCACTTT. The V gene is TRBV2, the J gene TRBJ1-6, with 8 nucleotides matching TRBD1. The germline V gene encodes CDR1 SNHLY and CDR2 FYNNEI. Losses at the gene ends were 4 bases for V and 7 bases for J; bases not matched to a gene: 3. The CDR3 consists of 14 residues.

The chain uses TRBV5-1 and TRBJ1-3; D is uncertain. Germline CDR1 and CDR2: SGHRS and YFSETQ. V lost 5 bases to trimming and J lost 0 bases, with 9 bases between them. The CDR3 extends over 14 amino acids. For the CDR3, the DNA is TGCGCCAGCAGTTCTGATCTCTCTGGAAACACCATATATTTT. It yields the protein CASSSDLSGNTIYF.

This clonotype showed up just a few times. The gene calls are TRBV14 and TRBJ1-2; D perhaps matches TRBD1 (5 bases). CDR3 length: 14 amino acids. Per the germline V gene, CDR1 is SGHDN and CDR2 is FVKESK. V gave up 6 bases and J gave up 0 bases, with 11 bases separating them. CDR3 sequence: CASRLGHPNYGYTF. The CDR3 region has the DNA TGTGCCAGCAGGCTAGGACACCCTAACTATGGCTACACCTTC.

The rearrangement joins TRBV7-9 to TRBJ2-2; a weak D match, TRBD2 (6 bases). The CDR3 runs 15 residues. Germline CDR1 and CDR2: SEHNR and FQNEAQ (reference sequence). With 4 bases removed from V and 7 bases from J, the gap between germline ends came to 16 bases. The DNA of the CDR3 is TGTGCCAGCAGCTCCCGTCGACTAGTTTTCGGGGAGCTGTTTTTT. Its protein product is CASSSRRLVFGELFF.

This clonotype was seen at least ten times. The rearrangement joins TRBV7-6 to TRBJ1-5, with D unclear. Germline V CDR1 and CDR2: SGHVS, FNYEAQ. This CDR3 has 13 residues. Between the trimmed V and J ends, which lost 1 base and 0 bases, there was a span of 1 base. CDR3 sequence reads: CASSLDSNQPQHF. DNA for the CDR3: TGTGCCAGCAGCTTAGATAGCAATCAGCCCCAGCATTTT.

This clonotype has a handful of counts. CDR3 sequence (DNA): TGTGCCAGCAGTTCGGCGATGAGGGGCTATGGCTACACCTTC. As protein: CASSSAMRGYGYTF. The V and J genes are TRBV6-5 and TRBJ1-2; TRBD1 might be the D (5 bases). V lost 4 bases and J lost 4, with 13 bases in between. Germline-derived CDR1 and CDR2 are MNHEY and SVGAGI. The CDR3 is 14 amino acids.

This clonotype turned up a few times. The CDR3 nucleotides are TGTGCCAGCAGTTACGCGGCTTTCGGCAAGCGGAACACTGAAGCTTTCTTT. It codes for CASSYAAFGKRNTEAFF. The J gene is TRBJ1-1, the V gene TRBV6-5; D gene ambiguous. The CDR3 loop spans 17 amino acids. V dropped 2 bases and J dropped 1 base, with 17 bases sitting between them. Germline V gives CDR1 MNHEY, CDR2 SVGAGI.

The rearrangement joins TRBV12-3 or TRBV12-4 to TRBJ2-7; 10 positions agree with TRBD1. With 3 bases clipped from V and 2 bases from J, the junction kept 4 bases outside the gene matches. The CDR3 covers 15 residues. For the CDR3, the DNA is TGTGCCAGCAGTTTCGGGGGACAGGGGACCTACGAGCAGTACTTC. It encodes CASSFGGQGTYEQYF.

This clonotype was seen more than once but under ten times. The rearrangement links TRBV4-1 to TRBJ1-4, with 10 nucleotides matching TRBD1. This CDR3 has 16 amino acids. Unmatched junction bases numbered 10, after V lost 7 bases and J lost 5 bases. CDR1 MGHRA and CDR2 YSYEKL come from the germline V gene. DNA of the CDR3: TGCGCCAGCAAGGCGACAGGGGGCGCCCGGAATGAAAAACTGTTTTTT. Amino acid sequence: CASKATGGARNEKLFF.

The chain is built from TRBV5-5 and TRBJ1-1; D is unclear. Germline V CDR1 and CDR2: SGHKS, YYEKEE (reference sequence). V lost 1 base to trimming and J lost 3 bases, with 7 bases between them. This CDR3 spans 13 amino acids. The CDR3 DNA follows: TGTGCCAGCAGCTTGAGGTTTGACACTGAAGCTTTCTTT. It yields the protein CASSLRFDTEAFF.